These T cell receptor beta chains were read from a single sample in a study of Graves' ophthalmopathy and Graves' hyperthyroidism. TCRdb fed the multiplex PCR reads into MiXCR, producing one record per CDR3 protein. The sample holds about 39,000 distinct CDR3 sequences, approximately 55% seen once. The sequenced sample was peripheral blood. Source of these receptors: an adult woman with stable Graves' hyperthyroidism. CDR3s leave out the opening cysteine and the closing phenylalanine or tryptophan. Only part of the rows carry a size: once, few, many, or a class if the clone is expanded.

clone size: few; V gene: TRBV5-5; CDR3 length: 11; J gene: TRBJ1-1; CDR3 protein: ASGDRPNTEAF
clone size: NA; V gene: TRBV7-8; CDR3 length: 13; J gene: TRBJ1-6; CDR3 protein: ASTLRGEWNSPLH
clone size: once; V gene: TRBV19; CDR3 length: 13; J gene: TRBJ1-1; CDR3 protein: ASSMTGGGNTEAF
clone size: many; V gene: TRBV27; CDR3 length: 12; J gene: TRBJ2-7; CDR3 protein: ASSRLAGSYEQY
clone size: many; V gene: TRBV7-2; CDR3 length: 12; J gene: TRBJ2-3; CDR3 protein: ASSLWQGADTQY
clone size: many; V gene: TRBV5-1; CDR3 length: 12; J gene: TRBJ2-3; CDR3 protein: ASSLEPGWDTQY
clone size: many; V gene: TRBV12-3/TRBV12-4; CDR3 length: 11; J gene: TRBJ2-2; CDR3 protein: ASRRQGGGELF
clone size: NA; V gene: TRBV20-1; CDR3 length: 13; J gene: TRBJ1-5; CDR3 protein: SASQGTASHQPQH
clone size: medium-sized; V gene: TRBV15; CDR3 length: 13; J gene: TRBJ2-5; CDR3 protein: ATSGGTVHRETQY
clone size: NA; V gene: TRBV13; CDR3 length: 11; J gene: TRBJ2-7; CDR3 protein: ASSQGRTYEQY
clone size: many; V gene: TRBV7-9; CDR3 length: 11; J gene: TRBJ2-7; CDR3 protein: ASSKREAYEQY
clone size: NA; V gene: TRBV5-1; CDR3 length: 12; J gene: TRBJ2-1; CDR3 protein: ASSLGSANNEQF
clone size: many; V gene: TRBV5-5; CDR3 length: 11; J gene: TRBJ2-7; CDR3 protein: ASSLRQAYEQY
clone size: NA; V gene: TRBV6-1; CDR3 length: 14; J gene: TRBJ1-2; CDR3 protein: ASSEPGDASNYGYT
clone size: NA; V gene: TRBV7-9; CDR3 length: 13; J gene: TRBJ1-1; CDR3 protein: ASSPSGTGSTEAF
clone size: NA; V gene: TRBV20-1; CDR3 length: 14; J gene: TRBJ1-2; CDR3 protein: SASAISRGLNYGYT
clone size: NA; V gene: TRBV7-8; CDR3 length: 11; J gene: TRBJ1-2; CDR3 protein: ASSRAARYGYT